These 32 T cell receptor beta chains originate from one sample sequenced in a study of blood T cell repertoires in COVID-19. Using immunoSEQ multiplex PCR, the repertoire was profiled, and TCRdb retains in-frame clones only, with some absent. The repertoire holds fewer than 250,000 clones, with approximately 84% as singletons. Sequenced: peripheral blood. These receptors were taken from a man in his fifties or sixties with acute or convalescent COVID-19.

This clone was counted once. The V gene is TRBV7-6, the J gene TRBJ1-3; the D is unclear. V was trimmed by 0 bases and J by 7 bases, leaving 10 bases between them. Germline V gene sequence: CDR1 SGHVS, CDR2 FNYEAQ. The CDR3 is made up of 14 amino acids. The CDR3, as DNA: TGTGCCAGCAGCTTAGCCGGGGTTGTGAACACCATATATTTT. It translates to CASSLAGVVNTIYF. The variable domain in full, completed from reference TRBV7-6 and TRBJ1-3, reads GAGVSQSPRYKVTKRGQDVALRCDPISGHVSLYWYRQALGQGPEFLTYFNYEAQQDKSGLPNDRFSAERPEGSISTLTIQRTEQRDSAMYRCASSLAGVVNTIYFGEGSWLTVV.

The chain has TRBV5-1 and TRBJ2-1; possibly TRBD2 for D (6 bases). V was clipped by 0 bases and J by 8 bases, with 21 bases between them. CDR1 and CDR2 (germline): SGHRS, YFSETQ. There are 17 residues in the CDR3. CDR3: CASSLEGWGDRSDEQFF. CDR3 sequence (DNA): TGCGCCAGCAGCTTGGAGGGTTGGGGGGATCGTTCGGATGAGCAGTTCTTC.

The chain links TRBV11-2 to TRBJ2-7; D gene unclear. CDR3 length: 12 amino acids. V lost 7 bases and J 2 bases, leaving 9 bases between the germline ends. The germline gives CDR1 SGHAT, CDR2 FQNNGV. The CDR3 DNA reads TGTGCCAGCACCTTCGCGGCCTACGAGCAGTACTTC. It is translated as CASTFAAYEQYF.

This CDR3 reads CASSLGSEETQYF. CDR3 nucleotides: TGTGCCAGCAGCTTAGGCAGCGAAGAGACCCAGTACTTC. The V and J genes are TRBV7-3 and TRBJ2-5, with unresolved D. The V gene lost 2 bases and the J gene lost 3 bases, with 7 bases spanning the gap. The CDR3 consists of 13 residues. Germline CDR1 is SGHTA and CDR2 is FQGTGA.

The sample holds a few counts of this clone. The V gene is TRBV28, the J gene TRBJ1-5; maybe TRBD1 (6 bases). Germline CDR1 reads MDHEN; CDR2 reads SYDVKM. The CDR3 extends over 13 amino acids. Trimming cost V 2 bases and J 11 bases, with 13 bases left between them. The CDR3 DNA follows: TGTGCCAGCAGTTTAAATCAGGGGAAGGCCCAGCATTTT. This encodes CASSLNQGKAQHF.

The CDR3 DNA reads TGTGCCAGCAGCCAAGAGGCAGCGGGGGTCTACGAGCAGTACTTC. Its protein product is CASSQEAAGVYEQYF. The V call is TRBV4-2, the J call TRBJ2-7; 8 bases agree with TRBD2. The CDR3 extends over 15 amino acids. V was pared by 0 bases and J by 3 bases, with 4 bases of the junction left unmatched. Germline V gene lookup returns CDR1 LGHNA and CDR2 YNFKEQ.

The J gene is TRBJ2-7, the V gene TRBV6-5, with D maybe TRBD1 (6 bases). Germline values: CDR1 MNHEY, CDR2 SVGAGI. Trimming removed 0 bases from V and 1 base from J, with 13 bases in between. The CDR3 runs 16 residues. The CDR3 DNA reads TGTGCCAGCAGTTACTCGTTTGGACAGAGGTCCTACGAGCAGTACTTC. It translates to CASSYSFGQRSYEQYF.

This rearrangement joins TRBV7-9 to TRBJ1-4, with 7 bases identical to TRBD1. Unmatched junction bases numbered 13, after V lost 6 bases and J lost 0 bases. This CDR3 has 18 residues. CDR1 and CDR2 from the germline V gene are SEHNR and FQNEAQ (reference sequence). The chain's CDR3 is CASSIPGTESPTNEKLFF. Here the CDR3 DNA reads TGTGCCAGCAGTATCCCCGGGACAGAGTCACCAACTAATGAAAAACTGTTTTTT.

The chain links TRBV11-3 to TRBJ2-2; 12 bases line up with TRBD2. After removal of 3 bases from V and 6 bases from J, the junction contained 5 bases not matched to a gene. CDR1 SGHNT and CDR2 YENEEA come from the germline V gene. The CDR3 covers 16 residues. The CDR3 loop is CASSFRLAGAAGELFF. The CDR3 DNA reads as TGTGCCAGCAGCTTTCGACTAGCGGGAGCCGCCGGGGAGCTGTTTTTT. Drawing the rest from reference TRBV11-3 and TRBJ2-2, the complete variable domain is EAGVVQSPRYKIIEKKQPVAFWCNPISGHNTLYWYLQNLGQGPELLIRYENEEAVDDSQLPKDRFSAERLKGVDSTLKIQPAELGDSAVYLCASSFRLAGAAGELFFGEGSRLTVL.

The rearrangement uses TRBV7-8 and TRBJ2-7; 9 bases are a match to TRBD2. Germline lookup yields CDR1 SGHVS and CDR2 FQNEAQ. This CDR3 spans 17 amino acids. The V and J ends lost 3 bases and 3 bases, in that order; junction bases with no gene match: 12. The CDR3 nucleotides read TGTGCCAGCAGCTTGGTGGCGGGAGGGGTTGCTAACTACGAGCAGTACTTC. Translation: CASSLVAGGVANYEQYF.

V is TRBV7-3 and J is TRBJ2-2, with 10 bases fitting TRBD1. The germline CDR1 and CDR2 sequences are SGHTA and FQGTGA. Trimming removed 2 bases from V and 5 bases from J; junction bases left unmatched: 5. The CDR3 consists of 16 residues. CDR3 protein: CASSLGLGQGTGELFF. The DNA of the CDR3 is TGTGCCAGCAGCTTAGGCTTGGGACAGGGGACCGGGGAGCTGTTTTTT. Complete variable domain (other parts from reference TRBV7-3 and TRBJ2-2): GAGVSQTPSNKVTEKGKYVELRCDPISGHTALYWYRQSLGQGPEFLIYFQGTGAADDSGLPNDRFFAVRPEGSVSTLKIQRTERGDSAVYLCASSLGLGQGTGELFFGEGSRLTVL.

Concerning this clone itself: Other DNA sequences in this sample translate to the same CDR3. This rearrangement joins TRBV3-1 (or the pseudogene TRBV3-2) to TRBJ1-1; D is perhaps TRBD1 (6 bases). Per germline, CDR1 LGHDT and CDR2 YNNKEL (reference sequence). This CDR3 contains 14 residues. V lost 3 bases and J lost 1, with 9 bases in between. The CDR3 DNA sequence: TGTGCCAGCAGCCAGGGACACTCGAACACTGAAGCTTTCTTT. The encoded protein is CASSQGHSNTEAFF.

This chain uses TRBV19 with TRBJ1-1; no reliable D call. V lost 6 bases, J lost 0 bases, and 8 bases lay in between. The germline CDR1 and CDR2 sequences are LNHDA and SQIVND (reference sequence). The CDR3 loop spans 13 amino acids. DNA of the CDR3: TGTGCCAGTAGCGAGTTTCTGAACACTGAAGCTTTCTTT. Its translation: CASSEFLNTEAFF.

CDR3 residues: CASSQIQEKASYTF. The CDR3 bases are TGTGCCAGCAGCCAGATACAGGAAAAGGCTAGCTACACCTTC. The rearrangement uses TRBV3-1 (or the pseudogene TRBV3-2) and TRBJ1-2; weak D call: TRBD1 (5 bases). With 3 bases removed from V and 9 bases from J, the gap between germline ends came to 17 bases. The germline gives CDR1 LGHDT, CDR2 YNNKEL (reference sequence). CDR3 length: 14 amino acids.

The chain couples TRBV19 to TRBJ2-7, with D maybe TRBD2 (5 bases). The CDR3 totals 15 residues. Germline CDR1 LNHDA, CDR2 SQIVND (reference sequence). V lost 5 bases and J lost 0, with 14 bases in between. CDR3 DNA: TGTGCCAGTAGTGCCACCCACGGGGACTCCTACGAGCAGTACTTC. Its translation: CASSATHGDSYEQYF.

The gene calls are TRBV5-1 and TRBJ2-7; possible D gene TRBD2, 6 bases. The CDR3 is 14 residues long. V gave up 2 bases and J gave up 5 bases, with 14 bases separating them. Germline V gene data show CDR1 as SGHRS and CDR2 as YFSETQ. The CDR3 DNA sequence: TGCGCCAGCAGCTTCGACCAGGGAGGCGACGAGCAGTACTTC. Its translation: CASSFDQGGDEQYF.

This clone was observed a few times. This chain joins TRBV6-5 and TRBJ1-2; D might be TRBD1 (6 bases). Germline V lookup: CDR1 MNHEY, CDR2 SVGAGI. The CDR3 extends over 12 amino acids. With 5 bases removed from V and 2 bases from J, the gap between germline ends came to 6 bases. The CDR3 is CASSTGNYGYTF. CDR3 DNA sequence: TGTGCCAGCAGTACAGGGAACTATGGCTACACCTTC.

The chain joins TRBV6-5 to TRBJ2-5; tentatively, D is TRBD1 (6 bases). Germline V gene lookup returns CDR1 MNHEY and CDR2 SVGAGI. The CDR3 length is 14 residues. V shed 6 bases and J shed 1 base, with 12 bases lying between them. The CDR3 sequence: CASSLGTSQETQYF. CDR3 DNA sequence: TGTGCCAGCAGCCTCGGGACATCCCAAGAGACCCAGTACTTC.

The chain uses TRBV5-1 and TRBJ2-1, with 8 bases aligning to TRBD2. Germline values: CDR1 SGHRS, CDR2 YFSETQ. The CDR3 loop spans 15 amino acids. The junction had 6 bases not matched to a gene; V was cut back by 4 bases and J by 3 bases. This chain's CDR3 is CASSGGGFGYNEQFF. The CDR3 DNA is TGCGCCAGCAGCGGCGGGGGGTTTGGCTACAATGAGCAGTTCTTC.

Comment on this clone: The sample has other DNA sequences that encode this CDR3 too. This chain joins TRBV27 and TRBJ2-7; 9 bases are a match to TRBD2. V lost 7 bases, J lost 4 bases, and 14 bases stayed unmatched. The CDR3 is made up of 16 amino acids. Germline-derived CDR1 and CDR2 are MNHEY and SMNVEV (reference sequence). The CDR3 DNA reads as TGTGCCAGCAAGGGACTAGCAGGGGCCTCTCGTTACGAGCAGTACTTC. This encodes CASKGLAGASRYEQYF.

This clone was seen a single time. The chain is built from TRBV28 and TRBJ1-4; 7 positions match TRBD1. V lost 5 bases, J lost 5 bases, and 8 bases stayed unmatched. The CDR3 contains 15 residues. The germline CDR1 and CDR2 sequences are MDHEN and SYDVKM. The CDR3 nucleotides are TGTGCCAGCAGTCCGTGGACAGGACAAAATGAAAAACTGTTTTTT. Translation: CASSPWTGQNEKLFF.

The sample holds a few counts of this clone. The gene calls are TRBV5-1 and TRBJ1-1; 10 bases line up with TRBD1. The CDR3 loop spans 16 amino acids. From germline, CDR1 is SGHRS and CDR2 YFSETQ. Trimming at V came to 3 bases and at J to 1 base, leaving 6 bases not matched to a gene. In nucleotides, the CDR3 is TGCGCCAGCAGCTCCGGGACAGGGGCCCCGAACACTGAAGCTTTCTTT. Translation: CASSSGTGAPNTEAFF.

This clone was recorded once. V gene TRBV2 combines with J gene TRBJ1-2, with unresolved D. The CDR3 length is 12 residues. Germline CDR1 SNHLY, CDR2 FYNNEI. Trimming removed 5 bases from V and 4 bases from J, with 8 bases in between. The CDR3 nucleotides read TGTGCCAGCAGTCCGGAGTTCTATGGCTACACCTTC. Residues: CASSPEFYGYTF.

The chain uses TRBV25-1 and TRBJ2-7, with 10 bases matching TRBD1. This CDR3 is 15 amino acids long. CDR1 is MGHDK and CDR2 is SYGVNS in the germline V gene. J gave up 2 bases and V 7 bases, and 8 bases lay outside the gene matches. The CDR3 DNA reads TGTGCCAGCACCAATCCTGGACAGGGGGCCTACGAGCAGTACTTC. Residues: CASTNPGQGAYEQYF.

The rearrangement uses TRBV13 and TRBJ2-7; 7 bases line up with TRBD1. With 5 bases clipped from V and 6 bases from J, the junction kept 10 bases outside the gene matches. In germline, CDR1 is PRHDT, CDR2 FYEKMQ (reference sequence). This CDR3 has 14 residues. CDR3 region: CASSQDRSLGEQYF. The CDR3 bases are TGTGCCAGCAGCCAGGACAGGAGCTTGGGCGAGCAGTACTTC.

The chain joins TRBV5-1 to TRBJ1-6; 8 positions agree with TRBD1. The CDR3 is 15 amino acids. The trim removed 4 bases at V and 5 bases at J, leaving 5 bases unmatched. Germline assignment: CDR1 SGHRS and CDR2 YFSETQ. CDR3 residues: CASSPGQADNSPLHF. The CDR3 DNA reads TGCGCCAGCAGCCCGGGACAGGCAGATAATTCACCCCTCCACTTT.

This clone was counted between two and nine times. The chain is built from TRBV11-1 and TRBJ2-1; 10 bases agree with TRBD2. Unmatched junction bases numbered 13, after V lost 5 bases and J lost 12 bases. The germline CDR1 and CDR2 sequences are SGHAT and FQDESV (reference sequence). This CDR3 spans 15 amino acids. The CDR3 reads CASSPASGRRGGQFF. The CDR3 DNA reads TGTGCCAGCAGCCCAGCTAGCGGGAGACGCGGCGGGCAGTTCTTC.

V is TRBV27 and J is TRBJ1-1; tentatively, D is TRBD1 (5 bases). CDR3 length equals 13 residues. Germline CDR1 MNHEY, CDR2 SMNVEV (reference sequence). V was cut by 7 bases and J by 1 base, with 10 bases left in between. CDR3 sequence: CASTKGENTEAFF. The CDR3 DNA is TGTGCCAGCACTAAAGGGGAGAACACTGAAGCTTTCTTT.

The CDR3 loop reads CASSSLTGIYGYTF. Here the CDR3 DNA reads TGTGCCAGCAGCTCACTGACAGGCATCTATGGCTACACCTTC. V usage is TRBV11-2 and J usage is TRBJ1-2; weak D call: TRBD1 (6 bases). The CDR3 consists of 14 residues. The germline V gene encodes CDR1 SGHAT and CDR2 FQNNGV. Between the trimmed V and J ends, which lost 4 bases and 4 bases, there was a span of 13 bases.

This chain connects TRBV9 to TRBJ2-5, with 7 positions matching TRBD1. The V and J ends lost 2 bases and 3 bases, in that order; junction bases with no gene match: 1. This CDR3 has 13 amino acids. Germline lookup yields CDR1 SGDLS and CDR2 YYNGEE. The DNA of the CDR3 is TGTGCCAGCAGCGTCGGACAGGAAGAGACCCAGTACTTC. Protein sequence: CASSVGQEETQYF.

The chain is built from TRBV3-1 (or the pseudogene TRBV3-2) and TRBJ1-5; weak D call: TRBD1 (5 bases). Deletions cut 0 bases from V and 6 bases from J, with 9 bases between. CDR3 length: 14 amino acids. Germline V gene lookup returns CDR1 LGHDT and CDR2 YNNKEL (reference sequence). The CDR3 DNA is TGTGCCAGCAGCCAAGAGGTGGGGGGTCAGCCCCAGCATTTT. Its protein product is CASSQEVGGQPQHF.

CDR3 sequence: CASKGTENSPLHF. Here the CDR3 DNA reads TGTGCCAGTAAAGGGACAGAAAATTCACCCCTCCACTTT. The chain carries TRBV19 and TRBJ1-6; 7 nucleotides line up with TRBD1. Losses at the gene ends were 7 bases for V and 7 bases for J; bases not matched to a gene: 4. CDR3 length: 13 residues. CDR1 and CDR2 (germline): LNHDA, SQIVND (reference sequence).